This T cell receptor beta chain stems from a study of T-cell reconstitution after alpha-beta-depleted transplantation in children. Whole-study findings and limits: There were some patients whose high TCRbeta diversity at day 60 came from surviving recipient T cells and thymic progenitors. Reportedly, alpha-beta T cells present about two months post-transplant originated from several hundred expanded clones of graft origin. Once a year had passed after transplant, T-cell counts and diversity came mostly from newly produced T cells.

This clonotype was detected many times. Its antigen is not identified. Germline V gene sequence: CDR1 MGHRA, CDR2 YSYEKL. Trimming left V 1 base short and J 2 bases short, with 11 bases between. The CDR3 loop spans 15 amino acids. During its preparation, the TCRbeta library received unique molecular identifiers. Each CDR3 protein is one row after TCRdb ran MiXCR on the PCR reads. The repertoire holds 600,000 to 800,000 distinct CDR3 sequences, with about an eighth as singletons. The genes are TRBV4-1 and TRBJ1-2; D is unresolved. The source was PBMCs, collected before TCRalphabeta/CD19-depleted stem cell transplant. The clonotype was recovered from a girl under 10 years old with congenital amegakaryocytic thrombocytopenia, due to receive a stem cell transplant. Written as DNA, the CDR3 is TGCGCCAGCAGCCAAGTACCCTCGTCGAACTATGGCTACACCTTC. Protein sequence: CASSQVPSSNYGYTF.